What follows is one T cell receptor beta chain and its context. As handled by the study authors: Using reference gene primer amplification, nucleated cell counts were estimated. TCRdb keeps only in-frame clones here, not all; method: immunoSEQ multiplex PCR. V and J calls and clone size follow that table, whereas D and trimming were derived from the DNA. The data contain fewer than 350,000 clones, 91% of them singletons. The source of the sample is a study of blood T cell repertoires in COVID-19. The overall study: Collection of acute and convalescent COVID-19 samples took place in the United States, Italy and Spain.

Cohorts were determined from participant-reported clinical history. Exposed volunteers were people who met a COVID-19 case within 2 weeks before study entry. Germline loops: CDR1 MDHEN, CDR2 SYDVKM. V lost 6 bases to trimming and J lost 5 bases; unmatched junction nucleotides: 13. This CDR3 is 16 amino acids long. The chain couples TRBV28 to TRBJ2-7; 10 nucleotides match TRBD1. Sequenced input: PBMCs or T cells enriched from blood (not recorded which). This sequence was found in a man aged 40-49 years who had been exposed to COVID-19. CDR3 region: CASSLPLDRGIHEQYF. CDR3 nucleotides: TGTGCCAGCAGCCTTCCGTTGGACAGGGGGATCCACGAGCAGTACTTC.